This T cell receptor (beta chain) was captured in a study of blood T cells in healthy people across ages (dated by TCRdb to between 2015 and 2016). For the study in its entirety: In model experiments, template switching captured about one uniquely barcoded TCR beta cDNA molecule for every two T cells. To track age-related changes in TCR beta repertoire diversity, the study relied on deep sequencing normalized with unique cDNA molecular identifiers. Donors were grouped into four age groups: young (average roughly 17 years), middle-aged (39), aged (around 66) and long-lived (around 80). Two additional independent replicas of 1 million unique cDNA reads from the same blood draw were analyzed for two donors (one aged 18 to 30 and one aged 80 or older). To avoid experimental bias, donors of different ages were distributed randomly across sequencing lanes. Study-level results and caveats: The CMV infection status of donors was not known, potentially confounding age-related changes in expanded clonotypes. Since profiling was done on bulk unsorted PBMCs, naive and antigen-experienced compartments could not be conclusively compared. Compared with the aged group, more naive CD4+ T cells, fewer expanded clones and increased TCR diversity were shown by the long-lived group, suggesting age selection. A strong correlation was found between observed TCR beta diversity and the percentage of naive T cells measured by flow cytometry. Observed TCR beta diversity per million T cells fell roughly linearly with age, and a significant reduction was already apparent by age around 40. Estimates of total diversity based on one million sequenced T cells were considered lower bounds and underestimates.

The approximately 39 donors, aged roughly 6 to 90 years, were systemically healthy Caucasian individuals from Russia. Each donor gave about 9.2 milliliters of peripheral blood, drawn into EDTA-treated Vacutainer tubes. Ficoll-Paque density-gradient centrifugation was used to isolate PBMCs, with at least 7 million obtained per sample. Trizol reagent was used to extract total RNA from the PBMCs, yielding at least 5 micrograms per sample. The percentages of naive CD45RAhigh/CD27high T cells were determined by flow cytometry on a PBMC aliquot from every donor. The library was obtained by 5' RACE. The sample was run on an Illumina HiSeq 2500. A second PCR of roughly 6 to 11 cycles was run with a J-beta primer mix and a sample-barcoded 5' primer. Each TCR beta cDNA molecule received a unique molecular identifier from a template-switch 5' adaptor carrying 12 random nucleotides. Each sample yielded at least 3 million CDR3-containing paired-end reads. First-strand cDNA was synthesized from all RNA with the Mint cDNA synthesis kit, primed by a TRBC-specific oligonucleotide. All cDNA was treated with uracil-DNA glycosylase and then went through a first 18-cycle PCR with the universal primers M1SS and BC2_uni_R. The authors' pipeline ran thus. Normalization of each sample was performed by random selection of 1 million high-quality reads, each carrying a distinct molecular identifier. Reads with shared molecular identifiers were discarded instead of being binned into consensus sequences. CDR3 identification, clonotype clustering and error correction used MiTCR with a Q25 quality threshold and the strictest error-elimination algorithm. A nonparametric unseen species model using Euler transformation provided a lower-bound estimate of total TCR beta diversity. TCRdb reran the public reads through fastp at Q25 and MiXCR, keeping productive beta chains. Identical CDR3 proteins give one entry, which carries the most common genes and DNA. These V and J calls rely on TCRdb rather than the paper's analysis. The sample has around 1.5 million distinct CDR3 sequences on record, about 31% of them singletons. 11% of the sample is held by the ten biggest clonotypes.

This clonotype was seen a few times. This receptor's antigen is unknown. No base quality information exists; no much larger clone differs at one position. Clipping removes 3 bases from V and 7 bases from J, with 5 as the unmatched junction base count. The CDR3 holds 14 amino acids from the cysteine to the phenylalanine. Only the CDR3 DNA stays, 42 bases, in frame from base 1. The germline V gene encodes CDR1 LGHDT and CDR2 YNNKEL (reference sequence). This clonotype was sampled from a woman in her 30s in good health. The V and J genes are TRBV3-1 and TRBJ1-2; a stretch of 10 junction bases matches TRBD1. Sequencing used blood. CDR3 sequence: CASSQGQGTGGYTF. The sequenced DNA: TGTGCCAGCAGCCAGGGACAGGGGACTGGTGGCTACACCTTC.